These 24 T cell receptor beta chains originate from one sample sequenced in a study of cytomegalovirus exposure and HLA in healthy donors. Only in-frame clones appear in the TCRdb table, and some are missing; sequencing was by immunoSEQ multiplex PCR. The sample has some 200,000 clones; under 95% are singletons. The sequenced sample consisted of PBMCs. Every receptor here comes from a woman between 18 and 29 years old in good health and CMV-seronegative.

The chain uses TRBV27 and TRBJ2-1; D remains ambiguous. The ends were cut back, 1 base at V and 8 bases at J, with 18 bases in the middle. Germline V gene data show CDR1 as MNHEY and CDR2 as SMNVEV (reference sequence). CDR3 length equals 16 residues. Here the CDR3 DNA reads TGTGCCAGCAGTTTATTGAGATCCCTGGCAGGTTATGAGCAGTTCTTC. This codes for CASSLLRSLAGYEQFF.

This clone showed up just a few times. The chain employs TRBV5-4 and TRBJ2-1, with 13 nucleotides matching TRBD2. Germline V gene lookup returns CDR1 SGHNT and CDR2 YYREEE (reference sequence). J lost 9 bases, V lost 4 bases, and 13 bases had no gene match. CDR3 length equals 17 residues. The CDR3 here is CASSQNILAGGDGEQFF. The CDR3 bases are TGTGCCAGCAGCCAAAATATACTAGCGGGAGGGGATGGTGAGCAGTTCTTC.

The rearrangement joins TRBV28 to TRBJ2-1; maybe TRBD1 (5 bases). V lost 6 bases and J lost 6, with 9 bases in between. The CDR3 runs 12 residues. CDR1 is MDHEN and CDR2 is SYDVKM in the germline V gene. CDR3 region: CASRPDSNEQFF. The DNA of the CDR3 is TGTGCCAGCAGACCCGACAGCAATGAGCAGTTCTTC. Drawing the rest from reference TRBV28 and TRBJ2-1, the complete variable domain is DVKVTQSSRYLVKRTGEKVFLECVQDMDHENMFWYRQDPGLGLRLIYFSYDVKMKEKGDIPEGYSVSREKKERFSLILESASTNQTSMYLCASRPDSNEQFFGPGTRLTVL.

The chain recombines TRBV23-1 with TRBJ2-7; tentative D call: TRBD1 (5 bases). TRBV23-1 is an ORF, with its function uncertain. The ends were cut back, 0 bases at V and 3 bases at J, with 18 bases in the middle. The CDR3 is 17 residues long. The CDR3 is CASSQSIVDSRYYEQYF. CDR3 coding DNA: TGCGCCAGCAGTCAATCCATTGTCGACAGCCGCTACTACGAGCAGTACTTC.

The gene calls are TRBV6-1 and TRBJ1-1; TRBD1 is a possible D gene (5 bases). There are 13 residues in the CDR3. V lost 6 bases and J lost 0, with 8 bases in between. Germline CDR1 MNHNS, CDR2 SASEGT. The CDR3 loop reads CASRTTVNTEAFF. The DNA for the CDR3 is TGTGCCAGCAGAACGACAGTGAACACTGAAGCTTTCTTT.

The chain recombines TRBV5-1 with TRBJ2-1; TRBD1 matches 9 bases. The germline CDR1 and CDR2 sequences are SGHRS and YFSETQ. The CDR3 sequence is 15 residues long. The trim removed 5 bases at V and 10 bases at J, leaving 13 bases unmatched. Here the CDR3 DNA reads TGCGCCAGCAGTGCCGGGGACAGGGCTGTATTGGAGCAGTTCTTC. Its translation is CASSAGDRAVLEQFF.

The chain combines TRBV28 with TRBJ1-1; D may be TRBD1 (5 bases). The CDR3 is 14 amino acids. Per germline, CDR1 MDHEN and CDR2 SYDVKM. The ends were cut back, 5 bases at V and 5 bases at J, with 15 bases in the middle. The CDR3 protein is CASSHSGYGTEAFF. In DNA form, the CDR3 reads TGTGCCAGCAGTCATTCAGGGTATGGGACTGAAGCTTTCTTT.

The V and J genes are TRBV6-1 and TRBJ2-7, with D maybe TRBD1 (5 bases). From germline, CDR1 is MNHNS and CDR2 SASEGT. The CDR3 covers 16 residues. V was pared by 0 bases and J by 0 bases, with 12 bases between. Written as DNA, the CDR3 is TGTGCCAGCAGTGAAGCTTTCAGGGATACCTCCTACGAGCAGTACTTC. Translating it yields CASSEAFRDTSYEQYF.

The genes are TRBV25-1 and TRBJ1-1, with TRBD1 as a possible D gene (6 bases). This CDR3 is built from 12 residues. CDR1 MGHDK and CDR2 SYGVNS come from the germline V gene. V was pared by 7 bases and J by 3 bases, with 9 bases between. This chain's CDR3 is CASTGGHTEAFF. CDR3 DNA: TGTGCCAGCACCGGGGGGCACACTGAAGCTTTCTTT.

The chain links TRBV27 to TRBJ2-1, with 14 nucleotides matching TRBD2. With 4 bases clipped from V and 6 bases from J, the junction kept 5 bases outside the gene matches. Germline CDR1 is MNHEY and CDR2 is SMNVEV (reference sequence). The CDR3 is 16 amino acids. CDR3 loop: CASSSRGLAGANEQFF. The CDR3 DNA follows: TGTGCCAGCAGTTCACGGGGACTAGCGGGAGCCAATGAGCAGTTCTTC.

The chain uses TRBV5-6 and TRBJ1-6, with 8 bases lining up with TRBD1. CDR1 and CDR2 (germline): SGHDT, YYEEEE. V shed 0 bases, J shed 10 bases, and the junction held 3 bases outside the gene matches. The CDR3 has 14 amino acids. CDR3 coding DNA: TGTGCCAGCAGCTTGGGACAGGGGTCCTCACCCCTCCACTTT. It encodes CASSLGQGSSPLHF.

The chain recombines TRBV6-1 with TRBJ1-2, with TRBD1 identical over 8 bases. J was trimmed by 6 bases and V by 2 bases; bases with no gene match: 17. Germline CDR1 and CDR2: MNHNS and SASEGT. This CDR3 has 18 amino acids. Here the CDR3 reads CASSERWGVPGGADGYTF. CDR3 in DNA: TGTGCCAGCAGTGAAAGATGGGGCGTGCCAGGGGGCGCGGATGGCTACACCTTC.

The chain combines TRBV13 with TRBJ2-5; 7 nucleotides agree with TRBD1. This CDR3 has 14 amino acids. V was clipped by 5 bases and J by 2 bases; unmatched bases: 5. Germline CDR1 reads PRHDT; CDR2 reads FYEKMQ (reference sequence). CDR3 in DNA: TGTGCCAGCAGCGGGACAGCGAGACAAGAGACCCAGTACTTC. It translates to CASSGTARQETQYF.

V usage is TRBV7-2 and J usage is TRBJ2-1, with 10 bases identical to TRBD2. Trimming took 5 bases from V and 8 from J; bases not matched to a gene: 3. Per germline, CDR1 SGHTA and CDR2 FQGNSA. This CDR3 comprises 13 residues. Here the CDR3 reads CASSTLAGDEQFF. For the CDR3, the DNA is TGTGCCAGCAGCACTCTAGCGGGAGATGAGCAGTTCTTC.

This rearrangement joins TRBV6-5 to TRBJ2-5; 14 bases map to TRBD2. The germline gives CDR1 MNHEY, CDR2 SVGAGI. With V trimmed by 5 bases and J by 7 bases, 6 bases remained unmatched. This CDR3 spans 15 amino acids. The CDR3: CASSGTSGGRGTQYF. Here the CDR3 DNA reads TGTGCCAGCAGTGGGACTAGCGGGGGTCGGGGGACCCAGTACTTC.

This clone was recorded only once. V is TRBV27 and J is TRBJ2-6; no firm D call. Germline CDR1 and CDR2: MNHEY and SMNVEV (reference sequence). The CDR3 has 18 residues. Trimming removed 4 bases at V and 1 base at J, with 17 bases between. The CDR3 region has the DNA TGTGCCAGCAGTTCGCGCCACTCACCCTTATCTGGGGCCAACGTCCTGACTTTC. The encoded protein is CASSSRHSPLSGANVLTF.

The chain links TRBV27 to TRBJ2-7; D perhaps matches TRBD1 (6 bases). Germline CDR1 reads MNHEY; CDR2 reads SMNVEV (reference sequence). V lost 7 bases and J lost 0, with 16 bases in between. The CDR3 contains 15 residues. The CDR3 spells CASTLGTSPSYEQYF. CDR3 nucleotide sequence: TGTGCCAGCACCCTTGGGACATCTCCCTCCTACGAGCAGTACTTC.

Concerning this clone: The sample has other DNA sequences that encode this CDR3 too. The chain is built from TRBV10-3 and TRBJ2-7; D is unresolved. The CDR3 spans 12 residues. Trimming shortened V by 0 bases and J by 4 bases, and 4 bases separated the two germline ends. Germline V gives CDR1 ENHRY, CDR2 SYGVKD. Here the CDR3 reads CAISESSYEQYF. DNA for the CDR3: TGTGCCATCAGTGAGTCGTCTTACGAGCAGTACTTC.

The V gene is TRBV11-2, the J gene TRBJ2-1; 11 nucleotides line up with TRBD2. Germline CDR1 SGHAT, CDR2 FQNNGV. The ends lost 0 bases at V and 9 bases at J; junction bases unmatched: 10. The CDR3 consists of 17 residues. This chain's CDR3 is CASSLDIVAGGLGEQFF. The DNA for the CDR3 is TGTGCCAGCAGCTTAGATATAGTAGCGGGAGGGCTTGGTGAGCAGTTCTTC.

The chain uses TRBV14 and TRBJ1-1; the D is unclear. The germline V gene encodes CDR1 SGHDN and CDR2 FVKESK. This CDR3 region has 17 residues. The V end was cut by 1 base, the J end by 1 base, with 16 bases between. The CDR3 here is CASSQVMGERQNTEAFF. The CDR3 nucleotides read TGTGCCAGCAGCCAAGTAATGGGAGAACGGCAGAACACTGAAGCTTTCTTT. Full variable domain (missing parts from reference TRBV14 and TRBJ1-1): EAGVTQFPSHSVIEKGQTVTLRCDPISGHDNLYWYRRVMGKEIKFLLHFVKESKQDESGMPNNRFLAERTGGTYSTLKVQPAELEDSGVYFCASSQVMGERQNTEAFFGQGTRLTVV.

CDR3 in amino acids: CASSLVGQENYGYTF. CDR3 coding DNA: TGTGCCAGCAGCTTAGTGGGACAGGAAAACTATGGCTACACCTTC. The chain uses TRBV11-2 and TRBJ1-2; 8 bases are a match to TRBD1. The germline gives CDR1 SGHAT, CDR2 FQNNGV. J lost 2 bases, V lost 1 base, and 3 bases had no gene match. The CDR3 extends over 15 amino acids.

This clone has more than one count but fewer than ten. V and J are TRBV4-1 and TRBJ2-7; 8 positions agree with TRBD1. Germline CDR1 and CDR2: MGHRA and YSYEKL. The CDR3 has 14 residues. V lost 4 bases and J lost 2; bases outside the gene matches: 4. DNA for the CDR3: TGCGCCAGCAGCCTTACAGGGGGGCCCTACGAGCAGTACTTC. It translates to CASSLTGGPYEQYF.

The rearrangement links TRBV10-1 to TRBJ2-2; a possible D gene is TRBD1 (6 bases). V lost 3 bases and J lost 1, with 12 bases in between. The germline CDR1 and CDR2 sequences are WNHNN and SYGVQD (reference sequence). The CDR3 covers 16 residues. CDR3 DNA: TGCGCCAGCAGTGAATTAGCACAGGGGAACACCGGGGAGCTGTTTTTT. Translation gives CASSELAQGNTGELFF.

The chain employs TRBV27 and TRBJ2-5, with D maybe TRBD1 (6 bases). The CDR3 sequence is 15 residues long. Germline V gene data show CDR1 as MNHEY and CDR2 as SMNVEV (reference sequence). Trimming shortened V by 3 bases and J by 0 bases, and 11 bases separated the two germline ends. The CDR3 nucleotides read TGTGCCAGCAGTTTCAACAGGGTGTACCAAGAGACCCAGTACTTC. It translates to CASSFNRVYQETQYF.